These 22 T cell receptor beta chains were sequenced from one sample in a study of blood T cell repertoires in COVID-19. The table came from immunoSEQ multiplex PCR; TCRdb's copy has only in-frame clones and leaves some out. The sample holds 70,000 to 95,000 clones, roughly 83% seen once. The sequenced sample consisted of peripheral blood. All receptors derive from a human donor in a cohort sampled during active COVID-19.

This rearrangement joins TRBV7-9 to TRBJ1-1; no definite D call. The V end was cut by 1 base, the J end by 4 bases, with 7 bases between. CDR1 is SEHNR and CDR2 is FQNEAQ in the germline V gene (reference sequence). This CDR3 is 13 amino acids long. CDR3 residues: CASSLVEATEAFF. CDR3 in DNA: TGTGCCAGCAGCTTAGTGGAGGCCACTGAAGCTTTCTTT.

V is TRBV6-2 or TRBV6-3 and J is TRBJ1-5; D is perhaps TRBD1 (5 bases). V was shortened by 4 bases and J by 3 bases, with 7 bases between the two germline ends. Germline loops: CDR1 MNHEY, CDR2 SVGEGT. There are 13 residues in the CDR3. CDR3 region: CASSSQVNQPQHF. CDR3 DNA sequence: TGTGCCAGCAGTTCACAGGTCAATCAGCCCCAGCATTTT.

The V and J genes are TRBV7-3 and TRBJ2-6; D perhaps matches TRBD1 (6 bases). Trimming took 5 bases from V and 0 from J, leaving 8 bases between them. This CDR3 comprises 15 residues. Per germline, CDR1 SGHTA and CDR2 FQGTGA. The CDR3 loop reads CASSQDSSGANVLTF. DNA of the CDR3: TGTGCCAGCAGCCAGGACAGCTCTGGGGCCAACGTCCTGACTTTC.

This chain uses TRBV7-6 with TRBJ2-1; 8 bases align to TRBD2. With V trimmed by 5 bases and J by 7 bases, 4 bases remained unmatched. CDR1 is SGHVS and CDR2 is FNYEAQ in the germline V gene. This CDR3 spans 13 amino acids. The CDR3, as DNA: TGTGCCAGCAGCCCGGGGGGGCTGAATGAGCAGTTCTTC. Translation gives CASSPGGLNEQFF.

The table lists this clone with a few counts. Here the CDR3 DNA reads TGTGCTTCCGACGGGGGTGGAGGAGATACGCAGTATTTT. Translated, it gives CASDGGGGDTQYF. V and J are TRBV28 and TRBJ2-3; TRBD2 is a possible D gene (6 bases). CDR3 length equals 13 residues. Germline CDR1 MDHEN, CDR2 SYDVKM. Full variable domain (missing parts from reference TRBV28 and TRBJ2-3): DVKVTQSSRYLVKRTGEKVFLECVQDMDHENMFWYRQDPGLGLRLIYFSYDVKMKEKGDIPEGYSVSREKKERFSLILESASTNQTSMYLCASDGGGGDTQYFGPGTRLTVL.

As concerns this clone: Other nucleotide sequences in the sample specify the same CDR3. V gene TRBV18 combines with J gene TRBJ1-2, with TRBD1 matching 9 bases. CDR1 KGHSH and CDR2 LQKENI come from the germline V gene. This CDR3 comprises 15 residues. V lost 6 bases, J lost 3 bases, and 8 bases stayed unmatched. The CDR3 loop reads CASSASGQGDYGYTF. CDR3 bases: TGTGCCAGCTCGGCCTCGGGACAGGGTGACTATGGCTACACCTTC.

This chain links TRBV6-5 with TRBJ1-2; no reliable D call. Trimming took off 4 bases at V and 4 bases at J, with 13 bases between the two ends. The germline V gene has CDR1 MNHEY and CDR2 SVGAGI. This CDR3 region has 14 residues. The CDR3 loop reads CASSSSADPYGYTF. The CDR3 DNA reads TGTGCCAGCAGTTCCAGCGCCGATCCCTATGGCTACACCTTC.

The gene calls are TRBV29-1 and TRBJ1-2, with D perhaps TRBD1 (5 bases). Trimming left V 0 bases short and J 2 bases short, with 10 bases between. Germline V gene data show CDR1 as SQVTM and CDR2 as ANQGSEA. The CDR3 loop spans 14 amino acids. The CDR3 nucleotides are TGCAGCGTTGAAGATAGGGGCCCAAACTATGGCTACACCTTC. Amino acids: CSVEDRGPNYGYTF. The full variable domain, with the rest looked up from reference TRBV29-1 and TRBJ1-2, is SAVISQKPSRDICQRGTSLTIQCQVDSQVTMMFWYRQQPGQSLTLIATANQGSEATYESGFVIDKFPISRPNLTFSTLTVSNMSPEDSSIYLCSVEDRGPNYGYTFGSGTRLTVV.

The chain couples TRBV9 to TRBJ2-7; 12 positions match TRBD1. Germline values: CDR1 SGDLS, CDR2 YYNGEE. The CDR3 is 15 amino acids. J was trimmed by 5 bases and V by 2 bases; bases with no gene match: 5. As DNA, the CDR3 is TGTGCCAGCAGCGTCCCCGGGACAGGGGGCCACGAGCAGTACTTC. Protein sequence: CASSVPGTGGHEQYF.

The chain is built from TRBV9 and TRBJ2-3; maybe TRBD1 (6 bases). V dropped 0 bases and J dropped 2 bases, with 16 bases sitting between them. Germline assignment: CDR1 SGDLS and CDR2 YYNGEE. The CDR3 contains 17 residues. The CDR3 nucleotides read TGTGCCAGCAGCGTAGAGGCAGGGGCCCTCTCCACAGATACGCAGTATTTT. It translates to CASSVEAGALSTDTQYF.

The V and J genes are TRBV18 and TRBJ1-6, with 8 bases matching TRBD1. The CDR3 runs to 15 residues. Germline values: CDR1 KGHSH, CDR2 LQKENI. Trimming took 4 bases from V and 7 from J; bases not matched to a gene: 6. The CDR3 loop is CASSQGQEGNSPLHF. CDR3 DNA sequence: TGTGCCAGCTCACAGGGACAGGAGGGAAATTCACCCCTCCACTTT.

V is TRBV7-9 and J is TRBJ2-5; the match to TRBD2 covers 11 bases. This CDR3 has 14 residues. The germline V gene encodes CDR1 SEHNR and CDR2 FQNEAQ (reference sequence). V lost 5 bases, J lost 9 bases, and 8 bases stayed unmatched. CDR3 sequence: CASSPGISGGAQYF. The CDR3 DNA reads TGTGCCAGCAGCCCTGGCATTAGCGGGGGGGCCCAGTACTTC.

The chain couples TRBV2 to TRBJ2-7; tentatively, D is TRBD1 (6 bases). The CDR3 is 12 amino acids. Germline assignment: CDR1 SNHLY and CDR2 FYNNEI. Trimming shortened V by 8 bases and J by 0 bases, and 8 bases separated the two germline ends. The CDR3 DNA follows: TGTGCCAGCCGGGACAACTCCTACGAGCAGTACTTC. This translates into CASRDNSYEQYF. Together with reference TRBV2 and TRBJ2-7, the CDR3 gives the full variable domain: EPEVTQTPSHQVTQMGQEVILRCVPISNHLYFYWYRQILGQKVEFLVSFYNNEISEKSEIFDDQFSVERPDGSNFTLKIRSTKLEDSAMYFCASRDNSYEQYFGPGTRLTVT.

On this clone itself: Other DNA sequences within the sample encode an identical CDR3. The chain has TRBV6-2 or TRBV6-3 and TRBJ2-5, with TRBD2 identical over 8 bases. The CDR3 is 14 residues long. CDR1 and CDR2 from the germline V gene are MNHEY and SVGEGT. V lost 6 bases to trimming and J lost 5 bases; unmatched junction nucleotides: 8. The CDR3 here is CASSPGLAGETQYF. The CDR3 DNA follows: TGTGCCAGCAGCCCCGGACTAGCAGGGGAGACCCAGTACTTC.

This chain links TRBV9 with TRBJ2-3; a weak D match, TRBD2 (8 bases). V lost 3 bases, J lost 4 bases, and 18 bases lay in between. The CDR3 totals 16 residues. Germline V lookup: CDR1 SGDLS, CDR2 YYNGEE. In DNA, the CDR3 is TGTGCCAGCAGCGAGGGGGCAGCGGGAGCATCAGATACGCAGTATTTT. It encodes CASSEGAAGASDTQYF.

The chain uses TRBV7-8 and TRBJ2-1, with unresolved D. V lost 0 bases and J 8 bases, leaving 8 bases between the germline ends. Germline V CDR1 and CDR2: SGHVS, FQNEAQ. The CDR3 covers 13 residues. The CDR3 reads CASSLAGQDEQFF. The CDR3, as DNA: TGTGCCAGCAGCTTAGCTGGGCAGGATGAGCAGTTCTTC.

The V and J genes are TRBV29-1 and TRBJ2-1, with D uncertain. Germline CDR1 is SQVTM and CDR2 is ANQGSEA. The CDR3 spans 11 residues. V was cut by 4 bases and J by 8 bases, with 9 bases left in between. CDR3 amino acids: CSVVAIDEQFF. The CDR3 coding sequence is TGCAGCGTTGTTGCTATAGATGAGCAGTTCTTC.

The rearrangement joins TRBV6-2 or TRBV6-3 to TRBJ2-7; TRBD2 is a possible D gene (7 bases). The CDR3 has 15 amino acids. V was pared by 4 bases and J by 3 bases, with 16 bases between. In germline, CDR1 is MNHEY, CDR2 SVGEGT. Here the CDR3 DNA reads TGTGCCAGCAGTTTGGGGGGGGCAGTAAACTACGAGCAGTACTTC. Translated, it gives CASSLGGAVNYEQYF.

A single count supports this clone. The J gene is TRBJ2-7, the V gene TRBV19; D uncertain. Trimming removed 0 bases from V and 1 base from J, with 4 bases in between. Germline CDR1 and CDR2: LNHDA and SQIVND (reference sequence). This CDR3 is built from 13 residues. The CDR3 bases are TGTGCCAGTAGTATAGACGGGTCCTACGAGCAGTACTTC. Its translation is CASSIDGSYEQYF.

This rearrangement joins TRBV5-6 to TRBJ1-2; no clear D gene. Trimming left V 2 bases short and J 8 bases short, with 13 bases between. The CDR3 extends over 13 amino acids. CDR1 and CDR2 from the germline V gene are SGHDT and YYEEEE. The CDR3 protein is CASSLGRFEGYTF. The CDR3 nucleotides read TGTGCCAGCAGCTTAGGCAGGTTCGAGGGCTACACCTTC.

The gene calls are TRBV6-5 and TRBJ1-6; 7 nucleotides match TRBD1. The CDR3 totals 15 residues. Germline CDR1 MNHEY, CDR2 SVGAGI. V lost 5 bases and J lost 7; bases outside the gene matches: 8. CDR3 in amino acids: CASSNIRDSNSPLHF. The CDR3 nucleotides read TGTGCCAGCAGTAACATCCGGGACAGCAATTCACCCCTCCACTTT.

This clone was counted a single time. The sample contains more than one DNA sequence encoding this CDR3. V is TRBV4-3 and J is TRBJ2-5; 12 bases are a match to TRBD2. From germline, CDR1 is LGHNA and CDR2 YSLEER. The V and J ends lost 1 base and 4 bases, in that order; junction bases with no gene match: 4. This CDR3 is 16 amino acids long. Here the CDR3 reads CASSQGLAGAGETQYF. The CDR3 DNA is TGCGCCAGCAGCCAAGGACTAGCGGGGGCGGGAGAGACCCAGTACTTC.